The rows below give T cell receptor beta chains drawn from one sample of a study of T cell responses to AZD1222 COVID-19 vaccine. Profiling relied on immunoSEQ multiplex PCR, and the TCRdb table lists in-frame clones only, not all of them. This table has about 86,000 clones, around 90% appearing once. The sequenced sample was peripheral blood, obtained on day 0 of AZD1222 vaccination. These receptors came from an adult in good health. Both conserved end residues are part of each CDR3. Each record gives: D gene, clone size, J gene, V gene, CDR3 protein, CDR3 DNA. The D gene is left open where the match is weak. Not all rows give a size; the values are once, few, many and, for expanded clones, a class.

d_call: NA; clone_size: NA; j_call: TRBJ1-5; v_call: TRBV6-5; cdr3_aa: CASSSQLDSNQPQHF; cdr3_nt: TGTGCCAGCAGTTCACAGCTGGATAGCAATCAGCCCCAGCATTTT
d_call: NA; clone_size: NA; j_call: TRBJ2-3; v_call: TRBV24-1; cdr3_aa: CATSDFGGTDTQYF; cdr3_nt: TGTGCCACCAGTGATTTTGGGGGCACAGATACGCAGTATTTT
d_call: NA; clone_size: NA; j_call: TRBJ2-7; v_call: TRBV2; cdr3_aa: CASTTGTAYEQYF; cdr3_nt: TGTGCCAGCACCACAGGGACGGCCTACGAGCAGTACTTC
d_call: NA; clone_size: NA; j_call: TRBJ1-1; v_call: TRBV19; cdr3_aa: CASSPDTLNTEAFF; cdr3_nt: TGTGCCAGTAGTCCTGACACTTTGAACACTGAAGCTTTCTTT
d_call: NA; clone_size: NA; j_call: TRBJ2-3; v_call: TRBV6-5; cdr3_aa: CASRDGGPGDTQYF; cdr3_nt: TGTGCCAGCAGAGATGGGGGGCCGGGAGATACGCAGTATTTT
d_call: NA; clone_size: NA; j_call: TRBJ1-6; v_call: TRBV27; cdr3_aa: CASSLSWDGNSPLHF; cdr3_nt: TGTGCCAGCAGTTTATCTTGGGACGGTAATTCACCCCTCCACTTT
d_call: NA; clone_size: NA; j_call: TRBJ1-4; v_call: TRBV5-5; cdr3_aa: CASSLWTDQKLFF; cdr3_nt: TGTGCCAGCAGCCTGTGGACAGATCAAAAACTGTTTTTT
d_call: TRBD2; clone_size: NA; j_call: TRBJ2-1; v_call: TRBV3-1/TRBV3-2; cdr3_aa: CASSQDGLAGPYNEQFF; cdr3_nt: TGTGCCAGCAGCCAAGATGGGCTAGCGGGGCCCTACAATGAGCAGTTCTTC
d_call: TRBD2; clone_size: NA; j_call: TRBJ2-7; v_call: TRBV4-1; cdr3_aa: CASSQDALALAYEQYF; cdr3_nt: TGCGCCAGCAGCCAAGATGCACTAGCGTTAGCCTACGAGCAGTACTTC
d_call: NA; clone_size: once; j_call: TRBJ2-1; v_call: TRBV6-5; cdr3_aa: CASSPGISYNEQFF; cdr3_nt: TGTGCCAGCAGTCCCGGGATCTCCTACAATGAGCAGTTCTTC
d_call: NA; clone_size: NA; j_call: TRBJ1-1; v_call: TRBV5-6; cdr3_aa: CASSFRRTRGNTEAFF; cdr3_nt: TGTGCCAGCAGCTTTAGGAGGACACGGGGGAACACTGAAGCTTTCTTT
d_call: TRBD1; clone_size: once; j_call: TRBJ1-6; v_call: TRBV7-8; cdr3_aa: CASSPRLGQGFVRPLHF; cdr3_nt: TGTGCCAGCAGCCCACGCCTGGGACAGGGGTTCGTGAGACCCCTCCACTTT
d_call: NA; clone_size: NA; j_call: TRBJ1-4; v_call: TRBV11-2; cdr3_aa: CASKTRGGYNEKLFF; cdr3_nt: TGTGCCAGCAAAACGCGCGGGGGATATAATGAAAAACTGTTTTTT
d_call: NA; clone_size: NA; j_call: TRBJ2-3; v_call: TRBV2; cdr3_aa: CASSRRDTRNTDTQYF; cdr3_nt: TGTGCCAGCAGCCGCCGGGACACCCGTAACACAGATACGCAGTATTTT
d_call: NA; clone_size: once; j_call: TRBJ1-1; v_call: TRBV6-6; cdr3_aa: CASSYSMAGLNTEAFF; cdr3_nt: TGTGCCAGCAGTTACTCGATGGCGGGATTGAACACTGAAGCTTTCTTT
d_call: NA; clone_size: NA; j_call: TRBJ1-1; v_call: TRBV28; cdr3_aa: CASSFTGNTEAFF; cdr3_nt: TGTGCCAGCAGTTTTACGGGGAACACTGAAGCTTTCTTT
d_call: TRBD1; clone_size: NA; j_call: TRBJ2-1; v_call: TRBV24-1; cdr3_aa: CATSDLKSGQGGNEQFF; cdr3_nt: TGTGCCACCAGTGATTTGAAGTCGGGACAGGGGGGTAATGAGCAGTTCTTC
d_call: NA; clone_size: NA; j_call: TRBJ1-2; v_call: TRBV9; cdr3_aa: CASSAPTVYGHTF; cdr3_nt: TGTGCCAGCAGCGCGCCGACGGTGTATGGCCACACCTTC
d_call: NA; clone_size: NA; j_call: TRBJ1-1; v_call: TRBV11-2; cdr3_aa: CASSLGLGDRWAFF; cdr3_nt: TGTGCCAGCAGCTTAGGTTTGGGGGACCGCTGGGCTTTCTTT
d_call: NA; clone_size: NA; j_call: TRBJ2-7; v_call: TRBV29-1; cdr3_aa: CSVEFGREQYF; cdr3_nt: TGCAGCGTTGAATTTGGGCGAGAGCAGTACTTC
d_call: NA; clone_size: once; j_call: TRBJ1-2; v_call: TRBV3-1/TRBV3-2; cdr3_aa: CASSQSRGYGYTF; cdr3_nt: TGTGCCAGCAGCCAATCCAGGGGCTATGGCTACACCTTC
d_call: TRBD1; clone_size: NA; j_call: TRBJ2-7; v_call: TRBV4-2; cdr3_aa: CASSPQGQSYEQYF; cdr3_nt: TGTGCCAGCAGCCCCCAGGGACAGAGTTACGAGCAGTACTTC
d_call: TRBD1; clone_size: NA; j_call: TRBJ1-1; v_call: TRBV3-1/TRBV3-2; cdr3_aa: CASSQVRGTEAFF; cdr3_nt: TGTGCCAGCAGCCAAGTCAGGGGGACTGAAGCTTTCTTT
d_call: TRBD2; clone_size: once; j_call: TRBJ2-2; v_call: TRBV7-3; cdr3_aa: CASSLHSGDGELFF; cdr3_nt: TGTGCCAGCAGCCTACATAGCGGGGACGGGGAGCTGTTTTTT
d_call: NA; clone_size: NA; j_call: TRBJ1-1; v_call: TRBV27; cdr3_aa: CASSSGAEAFF; cdr3_nt: TGTGCCAGCAGTTCCGGGGCTGAAGCTTTCTTT
d_call: TRBD1; clone_size: NA; j_call: TRBJ2-7; v_call: TRBV6-6; cdr3_aa: CASSPGGGEQYF; cdr3_nt: TGTGCCAGCAGCCCAGGGGGCGGCGAGCAGTACTTC
d_call: NA; clone_size: once; j_call: TRBJ2-7; v_call: TRBV15; cdr3_aa: CATSSRTGYEQYF; cdr3_nt: TGTGCCACCAGCAGTAGGACGGGATACGAGCAGTACTTC
d_call: TRBD1; clone_size: NA; j_call: TRBJ2-5; v_call: TRBV30; cdr3_aa: CAWSLTGAETQYF; cdr3_nt: TGTGCCTGGAGCCTCACAGGGGCCGAGACCCAGTACTTC
d_call: NA; clone_size: NA; j_call: TRBJ2-7; v_call: TRBV5-1; cdr3_aa: CASSLGQSYEQYF; cdr3_nt: TGCGCCAGCAGCTTGGGTCAGTCCTACGAGCAGTACTTC
d_call: NA; clone_size: NA; j_call: TRBJ2-2; v_call: TRBV15; cdr3_aa: CATSRDRAGELFF; cdr3_nt: TGTGCCACCAGCAGAGATCGGGCCGGGGAGCTGTTTTTT
d_call: TRBD1; clone_size: NA; j_call: TRBJ1-1; v_call: TRBV19; cdr3_aa: CASSQTGTGQGKGRTEAFF; cdr3_nt: TGTGCCAGTAGCCAAACGGGAACGGGACAGGGGAAGGGTAGGACTGAAGCTTTCTTT
d_call: NA; clone_size: NA; j_call: TRBJ1-1; v_call: TRBV5-1; cdr3_aa: CASSSPGAMNTEAFF; cdr3_nt: TGCGCCAGCAGCTCCCCGGGGGCCATGAACACTGAAGCTTTCTTT
d_call: NA; clone_size: NA; j_call: TRBJ2-3; v_call: TRBV6-6; cdr3_aa: CASSRTGAGGARDTQYF; cdr3_nt: TGTGCCAGCAGTCGTACGGGGGCTGGGGGGGCGCGTGATACGCAGTATTTT
d_call: NA; clone_size: NA; j_call: TRBJ2-7; v_call: TRBV7-8; cdr3_aa: CASSLEFGATYEQYF; cdr3_nt: TGTGCCAGCAGCTTAGAGTTCGGGGCAACCTACGAGCAGTACTTC
d_call: NA; clone_size: NA; j_call: TRBJ2-2; v_call: TRBV2; cdr3_aa: CASSEQGRTGELFF; cdr3_nt: TGTGCCAGCAGTGAGCAGGGGCGCACCGGGGAGCTGTTTTTT
d_call: NA; clone_size: NA; j_call: TRBJ2-1; v_call: TRBV11-3; cdr3_aa: CASSLDIKTDSPREQFF; cdr3_nt: TGTGCCAGCAGCTTAGATATCAAAACAGACTCTCCCAGGGAGCAGTTCTTC
d_call: TRBD1; clone_size: NA; j_call: TRBJ1-1; v_call: TRBV7-6; cdr3_aa: CASSPRTGQHTEAFF; cdr3_nt: TGTGCCAGCAGCCCGCGGACAGGGCAACACACTGAAGCTTTCTTT
d_call: NA; clone_size: NA; j_call: TRBJ1-2; v_call: TRBV6-5; cdr3_aa: CASTPQTGPYGYTF; cdr3_nt: TGTGCCAGCACTCCTCAGACAGGACCTTATGGCTACACCTTC
d_call: TRBD1; clone_size: NA; j_call: TRBJ1-1; v_call: TRBV19; cdr3_aa: CASNTPGGWTEAFF; cdr3_nt: TGTGCCAGTAACACACCAGGGGGTTGGACTGAAGCTTTCTTT
d_call: TRBD1; clone_size: once; j_call: TRBJ2-5; v_call: TRBV2; cdr3_aa: CARKGQGGETQYF; cdr3_nt: TGTGCCAGGAAGGGACAGGGCGGGGAGACCCAGTACTTC
d_call: NA; clone_size: NA; j_call: TRBJ1-1; v_call: TRBV29-1; cdr3_aa: CSVERNLNTEAFF; cdr3_nt: TGCAGCGTTGAAAGGAATTTGAACACTGAAGCTTTCTTT
d_call: TRBD1; clone_size: once; j_call: TRBJ2-6; v_call: TRBV7-9; cdr3_aa: CASRQADRASLGGANVLTF; cdr3_nt: TGTGCCAGCAGACAAGCGGACAGGGCCTCCTTGGGGGGGGCCAACGTCCTGACTTTC
d_call: NA; clone_size: NA; j_call: TRBJ1-1; v_call: TRBV9; cdr3_aa: CASSAQPENTEAFF; cdr3_nt: TGTGCCAGCAGCGCCCAACCCGAGAACACTGAAGCTTTCTTT
d_call: TRBD1; clone_size: NA; j_call: TRBJ2-5; v_call: TRBV27; cdr3_aa: CASSPDRGLQETQYF; cdr3_nt: TGTGCCAGCAGTCCGGACAGGGGGCTCCAAGAGACCCAGTACTTC
d_call: NA; clone_size: NA; j_call: TRBJ2-1; v_call: TRBV21-1; cdr3_aa: CAQQGGRYNEQFF; cdr3_nt: TGTGCCCAGCAGGGGGGCCGCTACAATGAGCAGTTCTTC
d_call: NA; clone_size: NA; j_call: TRBJ1-2; v_call: TRBV14; cdr3_aa: CASSQDRVGYTF; cdr3_nt: TGTGCCAGCAGCCAAGACAGGGTTGGCTACACCTTC
d_call: NA; clone_size: NA; j_call: TRBJ1-2; v_call: TRBV5-6; cdr3_aa: CASSSFSPYRAPYGYTF; cdr3_nt: TGTGCCAGCAGCTCGTTCTCACCCTACAGGGCGCCCTATGGCTACACCTTC
d_call: NA; clone_size: NA; j_call: TRBJ1-4; v_call: TRBV11-2; cdr3_aa: CASSLARDGEKLFF; cdr3_nt: TGTGCCAGCAGCTTAGCCCGGGACGGCGAAAAACTGTTTTTT
d_call: NA; clone_size: NA; j_call: TRBJ2-1; v_call: TRBV7-6; cdr3_aa: CASSAEGAGSYNEQFF; cdr3_nt: TGTGCCAGCAGCGCAGAGGGGGCGGGATCCTACAATGAGCAGTTCTTC
d_call: NA; clone_size: once; j_call: TRBJ1-1; v_call: TRBV3-1/TRBV3-2; cdr3_aa: CASSLNRVTEAFF; cdr3_nt: TGTGCCAGCAGCCTAAACAGGGTTACTGAAGCTTTCTTT
d_call: TRBD2; clone_size: NA; j_call: TRBJ2-1; v_call: TRBV7-9; cdr3_aa: CASSDTSGRANEQFF; cdr3_nt: TGTGCCAGCAGCGACACTAGCGGGAGGGCCAATGAGCAGTTCTTC
d_call: NA; clone_size: NA; j_call: TRBJ2-2; v_call: TRBV3-1/TRBV3-2; cdr3_aa: CASSRRLERTGELFF; cdr3_nt: TGTGCCAGCAGCCGCCGACTTGAGCGCACCGGGGAGCTGTTTTTT
d_call: NA; clone_size: NA; j_call: TRBJ1-5; v_call: TRBV2; cdr3_aa: CASSTTTPQPQHF; cdr3_nt: TGTGCCAGCAGTACTACGACACCCCAGCCCCAGCATTTT
d_call: NA; clone_size: NA; j_call: TRBJ1-4; v_call: TRBV7-9; cdr3_aa: CASSFRATNEKLFF; cdr3_nt: TGTGCCAGCAGCTTCAGGGCAACTAATGAAAAACTGTTTTTT
d_call: NA; clone_size: NA; j_call: TRBJ2-3; v_call: TRBV24-1; cdr3_aa: CATSETTDTQYF; cdr3_nt: TGTGCCACCAGTGAGACCACAGATACGCAGTATTTT
d_call: TRBD2; clone_size: NA; j_call: TRBJ2-7; v_call: TRBV19; cdr3_aa: CASSIVASGRANEQYF; cdr3_nt: TGTGCCAGTAGTATCGTAGCTAGCGGGAGGGCCAACGAGCAGTACTTC
d_call: NA; clone_size: NA; j_call: TRBJ1-3; v_call: TRBV2; cdr3_aa: CASSQGRLNTIYF; cdr3_nt: TGTGCCAGCAGTCAGGGCCGGCTAAACACCATATATTTT
d_call: TRBD1; clone_size: few; j_call: TRBJ2-7; v_call: TRBV6-1; cdr3_aa: CASSDWDRGRRYEQYF; cdr3_nt: TGTGCCAGCAGTGATTGGGACAGGGGGCGAAGGTACGAGCAGTACTTC